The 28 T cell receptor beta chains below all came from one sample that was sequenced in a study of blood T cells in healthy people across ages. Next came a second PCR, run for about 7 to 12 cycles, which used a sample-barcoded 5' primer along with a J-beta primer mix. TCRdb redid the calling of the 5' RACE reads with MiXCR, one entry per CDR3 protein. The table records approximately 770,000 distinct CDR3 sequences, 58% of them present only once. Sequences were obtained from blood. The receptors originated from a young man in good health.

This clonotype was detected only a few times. CDR3 residues: CASSDRGAGANVLTF. The DNA of the CDR3 is TGTGCCAGCAGCGACAGGGGTGCTGGGGCCAACGTCCTGACTTTC. The rearrangement joins TRBV7-9 to TRBJ2-6, with 8 bases aligning to TRBD1. The CDR3 spans 15 residues. Looked up from germline, CDR1 is SEHNR and CDR2 is FQNEAQ (reference sequence). J lost 2 bases, V lost 5 bases, and 2 bases had no gene match. Combining the CDR3 with reference TRBV7-9 and TRBJ2-6 gives the whole variable domain DTGVSQNPRHKITKRGQNVTFRCDPISEHNRLYWYRQTLGQGPEFLTYFQNEAQLEKSRLLSDRFSAERPKGSFSTLEIQRTEQGDSAMYLCASSDRGAGANVLTFGAGSRLTVL.

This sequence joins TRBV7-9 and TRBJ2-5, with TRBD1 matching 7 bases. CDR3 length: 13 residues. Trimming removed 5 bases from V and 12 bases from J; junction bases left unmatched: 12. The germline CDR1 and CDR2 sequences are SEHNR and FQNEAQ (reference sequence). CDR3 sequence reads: CASSHQRDSTKYF. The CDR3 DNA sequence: TGTGCCAGCAGCCATCAAAGGGACAGCACAAAGTACTTC. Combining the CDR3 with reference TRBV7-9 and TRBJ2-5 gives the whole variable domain DTGVSQNPRHKITKRGQNVTFRCDPISEHNRLYWYRQTLGQGPEFLTYFQNEAQLEKSRLLSDRFSAERPKGSFSTLEIQRTEQGDSAMYLCASSHQRDSTKYFGPGTRLLVL.

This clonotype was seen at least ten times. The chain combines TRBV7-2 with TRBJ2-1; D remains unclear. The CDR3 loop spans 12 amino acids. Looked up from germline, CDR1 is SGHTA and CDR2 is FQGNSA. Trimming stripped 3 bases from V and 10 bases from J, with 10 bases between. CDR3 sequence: CASSFSAPEQFF. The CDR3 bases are TGTGCCAGCAGCTTTTCGGCACCCGAGCAGTTCTTC.

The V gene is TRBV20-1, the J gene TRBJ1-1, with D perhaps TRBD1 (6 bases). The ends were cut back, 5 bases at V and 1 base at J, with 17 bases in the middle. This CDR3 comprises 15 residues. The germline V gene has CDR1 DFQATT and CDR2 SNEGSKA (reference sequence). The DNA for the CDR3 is TGCAGTGCTGCGAGGGGGTACAATAAGAACACTGAAGCTTTCTTT. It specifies CSAARGYNKNTEAFF.

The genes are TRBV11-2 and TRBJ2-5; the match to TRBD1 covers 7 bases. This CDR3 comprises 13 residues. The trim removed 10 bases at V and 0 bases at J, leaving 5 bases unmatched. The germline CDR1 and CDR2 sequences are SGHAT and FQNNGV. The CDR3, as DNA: TGTGCCACTAGGGACAGTAACCAAGAGACCCAGTACTTC. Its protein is CATRDSNQETQYF.

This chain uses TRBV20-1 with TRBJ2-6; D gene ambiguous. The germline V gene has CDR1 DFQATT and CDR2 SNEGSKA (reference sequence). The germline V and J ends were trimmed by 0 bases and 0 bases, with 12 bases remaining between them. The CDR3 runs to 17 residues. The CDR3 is CSARDQGRVSGANVLTF. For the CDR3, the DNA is TGCAGTGCTAGAGATCAAGGACGTGTCTCTGGGGCCAACGTCCTGACTTTC.

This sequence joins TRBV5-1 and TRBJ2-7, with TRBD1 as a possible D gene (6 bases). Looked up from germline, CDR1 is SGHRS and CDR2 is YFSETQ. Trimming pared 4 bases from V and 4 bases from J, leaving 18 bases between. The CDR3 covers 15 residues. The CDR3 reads CASSPPDSNNYEQYF. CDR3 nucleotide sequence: TGCGCCAGCAGCCCGCCGGACAGTAATAATTACGAGCAGTACTTC.

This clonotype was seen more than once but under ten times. In DNA form, the CDR3 reads TGTGCCAGCAGCTTGGCCCGGCAGGGCAAGGGGGAGCAGTTCTTC. Protein: CASSLARQGKGEQFF. V is TRBV5-5 and J is TRBJ2-1, with a tentative D call TRBD1 (5 bases). Trimming stripped 0 bases from V and 10 bases from J, with 17 bases between. Looked up from germline, CDR1 is SGHKS and CDR2 is YYEKEE (reference sequence). There are 15 residues in the CDR3.

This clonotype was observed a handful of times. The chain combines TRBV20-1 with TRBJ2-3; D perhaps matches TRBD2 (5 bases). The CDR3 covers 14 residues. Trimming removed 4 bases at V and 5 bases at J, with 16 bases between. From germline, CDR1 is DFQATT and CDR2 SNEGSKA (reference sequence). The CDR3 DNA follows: TGCAGTGCTACGGACTGGGTCCTCCTAGATACGCAGTATTTT. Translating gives CSATDWVLLDTQYF.

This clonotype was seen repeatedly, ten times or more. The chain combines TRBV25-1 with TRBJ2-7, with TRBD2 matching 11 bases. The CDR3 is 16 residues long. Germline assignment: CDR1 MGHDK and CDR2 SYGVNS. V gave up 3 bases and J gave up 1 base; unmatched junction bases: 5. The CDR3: CASSDLTSGASYEQYF. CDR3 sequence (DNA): TGTGCCAGCAGTGATTTGACTAGCGGGGCGTCCTACGAGCAGTACTTC.

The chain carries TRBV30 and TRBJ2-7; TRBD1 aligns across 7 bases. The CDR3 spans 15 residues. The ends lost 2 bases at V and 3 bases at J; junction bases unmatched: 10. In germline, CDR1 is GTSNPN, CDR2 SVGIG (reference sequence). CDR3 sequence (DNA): TGTGCCTGGAGTACTAAGACAGGGACGGGCTACGAGCAGTACTTC. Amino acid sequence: CAWSTKTGTGYEQYF. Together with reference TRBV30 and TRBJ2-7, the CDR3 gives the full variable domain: SQTIHQWPATLVQPVGSPLSLECTVEGTSNPNLYWYRQAAGRGLQLLFYSVGIGQISSEVPQNLSASRPQDRQFILSSKKLLLSDSGFYLCAWSTKTGTGYEQYFGPGTRLTVT.

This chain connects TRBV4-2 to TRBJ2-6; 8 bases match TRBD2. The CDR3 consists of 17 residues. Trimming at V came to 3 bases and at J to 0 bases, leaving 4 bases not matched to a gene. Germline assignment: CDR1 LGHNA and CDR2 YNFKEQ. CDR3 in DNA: TGTGCCAGCAGCCATCGGGAGGGGGGCTCTGGGGCCAACGTCCTGACTTTC. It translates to CASSHREGGSGANVLTF.

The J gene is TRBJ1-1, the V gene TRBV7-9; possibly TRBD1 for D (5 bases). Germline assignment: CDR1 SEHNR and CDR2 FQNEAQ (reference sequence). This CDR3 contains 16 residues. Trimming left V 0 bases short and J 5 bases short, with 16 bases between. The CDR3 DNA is TGTGCCAGCAGCTTAGCCGGGCAGGGATGGTGGACTGAAGCTTTCTTT. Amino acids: CASSLAGQGWWTEAFF. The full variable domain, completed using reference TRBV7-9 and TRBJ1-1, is DTGVSQNPRHKITKRGQNVTFRCDPISEHNRLYWYRQTLGQGPEFLTYFQNEAQLEKSRLLSDRFSAERPKGSFSTLEIQRTEQGDSAMYLCASSLAGQGWWTEAFFGQGTRLTVV.

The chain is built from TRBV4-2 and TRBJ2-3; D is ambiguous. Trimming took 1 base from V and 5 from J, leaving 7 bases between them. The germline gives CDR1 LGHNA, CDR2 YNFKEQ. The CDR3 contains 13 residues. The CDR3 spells CASSQVRVDTQYF. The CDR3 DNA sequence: TGTGCCAGCAGCCAAGTCCGAGTAGATACGCAGTATTTT.

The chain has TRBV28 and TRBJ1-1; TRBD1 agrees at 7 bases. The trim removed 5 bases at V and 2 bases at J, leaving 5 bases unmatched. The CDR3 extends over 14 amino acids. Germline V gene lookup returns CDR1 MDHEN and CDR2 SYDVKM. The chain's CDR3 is CASSEGAGNTEAFF. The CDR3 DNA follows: TGTGCCAGCAGTGAGGGGGCCGGAAACACTGAAGCTTTCTTT.

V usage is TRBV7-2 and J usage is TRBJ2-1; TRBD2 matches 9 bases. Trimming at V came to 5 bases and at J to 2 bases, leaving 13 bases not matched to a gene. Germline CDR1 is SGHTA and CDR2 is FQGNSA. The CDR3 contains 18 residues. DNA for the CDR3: TGTGCCAGCAGCCTGGGGGCAAGCGGGAGGCCAACCTACAATGAGCAGTTCTTC. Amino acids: CASSLGASGRPTYNEQFF. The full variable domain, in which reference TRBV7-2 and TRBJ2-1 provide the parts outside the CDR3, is GAGVSQSPSNKVTEKGKDVELRCDPISGHTALYWYRQSLGQGLEFLIYFQGNSAPDKSGLPSDRFSAERTGGSVSTLTIQRTQQEDSAVYLCASSLGASGRPTYNEQFFGPGTRLTVL.

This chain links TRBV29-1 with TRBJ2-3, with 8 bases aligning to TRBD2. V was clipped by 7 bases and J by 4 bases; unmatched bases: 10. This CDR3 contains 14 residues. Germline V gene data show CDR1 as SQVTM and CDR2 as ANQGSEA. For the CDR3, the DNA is TGCAGCGGCGGAGCGGGAGTATCCCCAGATACGCAGTATTTT. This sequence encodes CSGGAGVSPDTQYF.

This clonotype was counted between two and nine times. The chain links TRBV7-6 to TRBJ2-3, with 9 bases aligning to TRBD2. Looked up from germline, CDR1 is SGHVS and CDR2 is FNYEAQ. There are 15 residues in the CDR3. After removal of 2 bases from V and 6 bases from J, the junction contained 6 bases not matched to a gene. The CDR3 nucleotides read TGTGCCAGCAGCTTATTTAGCGGGAGCTCGGATACGCAGTATTTT. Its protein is CASSLFSGSSDTQYF.

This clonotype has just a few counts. The CDR3 region has the DNA TGTGCCAGCAGTTGGGGGACGAACACCGGGGAGCTGTTTTTT. Protein sequence: CASSWGTNTGELFF. The V and J genes are TRBV6-5 and TRBJ2-2; perhaps D is TRBD1 or TRBD2 (5 bases each). Germline CDR1 reads MNHEY; CDR2 reads SVGAGI. Trimming left V 4 bases short and J 0 bases short, with 6 bases between. The CDR3 contains 14 residues.

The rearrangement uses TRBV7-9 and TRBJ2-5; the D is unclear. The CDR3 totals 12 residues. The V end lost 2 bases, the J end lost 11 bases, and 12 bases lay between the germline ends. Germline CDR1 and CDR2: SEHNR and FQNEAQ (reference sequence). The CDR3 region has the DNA TGTGCCAGCAGCTTACTACTTAATGAGCAGTACTTC. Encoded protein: CASSLLLNEQYF.

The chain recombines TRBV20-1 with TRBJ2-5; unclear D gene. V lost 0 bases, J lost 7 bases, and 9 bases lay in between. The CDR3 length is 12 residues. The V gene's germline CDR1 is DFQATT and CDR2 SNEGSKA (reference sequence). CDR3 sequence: CSAREGAMTQYF. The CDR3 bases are TGCAGTGCTAGAGAGGGCGCGATGACCCAGTACTTC.

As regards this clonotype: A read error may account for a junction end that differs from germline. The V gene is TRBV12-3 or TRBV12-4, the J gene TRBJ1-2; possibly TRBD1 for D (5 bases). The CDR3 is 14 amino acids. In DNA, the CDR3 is TGTGCCAACAGTCTCGGGACCGTGGACTATGGCTACACCTTC. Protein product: CANSLGTVDYGYTF.

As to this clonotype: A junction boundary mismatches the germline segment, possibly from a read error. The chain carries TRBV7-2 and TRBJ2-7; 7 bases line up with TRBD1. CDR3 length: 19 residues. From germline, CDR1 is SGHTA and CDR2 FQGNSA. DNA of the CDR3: TGTGTCAGCAGCTTTTCGACGGGACAGCTCACGAGGTTTGCCTACGAGCAGTACTTC. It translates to CVSSFSTGQLTRFAYEQYF.

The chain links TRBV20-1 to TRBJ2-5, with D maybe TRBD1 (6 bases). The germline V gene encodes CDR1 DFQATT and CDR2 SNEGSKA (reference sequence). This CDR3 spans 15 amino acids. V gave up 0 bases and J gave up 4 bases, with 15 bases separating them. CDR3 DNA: TGCAGTGCTAGAGATGGTAGGGGGTCTCCAGAGACCCAGTACTTC. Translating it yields CSARDGRGSPETQYF.

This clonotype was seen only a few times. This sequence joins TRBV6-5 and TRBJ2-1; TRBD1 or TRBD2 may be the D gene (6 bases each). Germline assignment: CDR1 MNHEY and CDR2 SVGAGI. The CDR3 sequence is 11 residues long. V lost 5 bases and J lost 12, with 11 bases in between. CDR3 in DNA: TGTGCCAGCAGTCCGGGGGCGGGGCAGTTCTTC. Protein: CASSPGAGQFF.

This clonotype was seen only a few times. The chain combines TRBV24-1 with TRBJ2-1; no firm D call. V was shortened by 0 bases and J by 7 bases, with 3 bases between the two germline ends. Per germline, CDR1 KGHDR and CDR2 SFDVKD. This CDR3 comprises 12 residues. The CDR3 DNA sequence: TGTGCCACCAGTGATTTGGGTAATGAGCAGTTCTTC. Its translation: CATSDLGNEQFF.

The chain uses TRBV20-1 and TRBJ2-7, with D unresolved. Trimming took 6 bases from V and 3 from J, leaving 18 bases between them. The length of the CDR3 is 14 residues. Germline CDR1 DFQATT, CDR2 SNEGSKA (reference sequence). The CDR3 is CSAPRATGGYEQYF. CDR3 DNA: TGCAGTGCCCCCCGGGCTACTGGTGGCTACGAGCAGTACTTC.

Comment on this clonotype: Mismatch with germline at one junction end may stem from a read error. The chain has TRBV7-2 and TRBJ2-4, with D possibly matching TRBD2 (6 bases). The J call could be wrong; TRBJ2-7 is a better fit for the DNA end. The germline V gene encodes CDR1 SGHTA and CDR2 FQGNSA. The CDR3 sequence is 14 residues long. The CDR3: CACSPRLGAYEQYF. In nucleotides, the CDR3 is TGTGCCTGCAGCCCCCGACTAGGGGCCTACGAGCAGTACTTC.